Here is one T cell receptor beta chain with its context. This record comes from a study of technical replicates of blood from several donors. The V gene's germline CDR1 is MGHRA and CDR2 YSYEKL. The CDR3 sequence is 16 residues long. The ends lost 3 bases at V and 9 bases at J; junction bases unmatched: 8. Here immunoSEQ multiplex PCR was the method, and the copy in TCRdb shows in-frame clones only, minus some. Of about 88,000 clones in the sample, more than 85% were seen once. The sample taken for sequencing was T cells isolated from PBMCs. The rearrangement joins TRBV4-1 to TRBJ2-1; 13 bases are a match to TRBD2. This receptor was taken from a human donor in good health. This CDR3 is CASSHPTSGRAIEQFF. Here the CDR3 DNA reads TGCGCCAGCAGCCATCCCACTAGCGGGAGGGCCATTGAGCAGTTCTTC.